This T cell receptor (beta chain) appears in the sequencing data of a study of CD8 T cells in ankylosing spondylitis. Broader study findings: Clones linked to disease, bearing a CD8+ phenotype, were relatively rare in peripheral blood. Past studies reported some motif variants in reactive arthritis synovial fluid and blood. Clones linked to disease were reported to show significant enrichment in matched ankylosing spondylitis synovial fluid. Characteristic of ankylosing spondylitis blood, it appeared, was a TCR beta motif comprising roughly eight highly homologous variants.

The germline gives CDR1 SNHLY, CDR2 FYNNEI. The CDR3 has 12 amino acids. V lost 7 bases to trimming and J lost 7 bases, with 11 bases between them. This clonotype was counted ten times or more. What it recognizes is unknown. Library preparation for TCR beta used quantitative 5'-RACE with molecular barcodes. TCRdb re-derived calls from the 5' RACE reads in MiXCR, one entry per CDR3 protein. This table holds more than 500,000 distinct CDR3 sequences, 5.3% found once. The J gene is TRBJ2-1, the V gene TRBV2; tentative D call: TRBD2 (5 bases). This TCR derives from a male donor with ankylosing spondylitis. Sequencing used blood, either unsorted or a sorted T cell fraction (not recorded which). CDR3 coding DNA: TGTGCCAGCACCGGACTGGTTAATGAGCAGTTCTTC. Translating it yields CASTGLVNEQFF.